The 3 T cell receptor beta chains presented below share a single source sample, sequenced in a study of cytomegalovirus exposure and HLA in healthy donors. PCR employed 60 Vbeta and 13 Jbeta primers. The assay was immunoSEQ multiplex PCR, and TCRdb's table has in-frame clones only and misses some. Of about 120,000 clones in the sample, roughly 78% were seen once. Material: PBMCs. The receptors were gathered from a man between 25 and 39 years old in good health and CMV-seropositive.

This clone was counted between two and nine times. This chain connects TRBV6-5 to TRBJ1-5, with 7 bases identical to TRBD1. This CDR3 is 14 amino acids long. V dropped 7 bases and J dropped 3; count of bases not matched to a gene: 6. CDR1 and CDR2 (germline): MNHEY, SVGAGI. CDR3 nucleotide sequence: TGTGCCAGCACCTACGACAGGGTCAATCAGCCCCAGCATTTT. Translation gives CASTYDRVNQPQHF.

The CDR3 DNA reads as TGCGCCAGCAGCTTGGGGACTAGCAGTTACAATGAGCAGTTCTTC. Its protein product is CASSLGTSSYNEQFF. The V and J genes are TRBV5-1 and TRBJ2-1; the match to TRBD2 covers 8 bases. After removal of 0 bases from V and 4 bases from J, the junction contained 3 bases not matched to a gene. This CDR3 has 15 amino acids. Per the germline V gene, CDR1 is SGHRS and CDR2 is YFSETQ.

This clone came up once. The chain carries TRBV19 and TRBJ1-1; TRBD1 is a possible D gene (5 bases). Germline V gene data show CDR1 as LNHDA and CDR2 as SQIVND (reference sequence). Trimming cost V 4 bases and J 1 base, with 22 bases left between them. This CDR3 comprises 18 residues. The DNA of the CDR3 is TGTGCCAGTAGTAACTTTGGGAGGGGCCGAGTGGGGAACACTGAAGCTTTCTTT. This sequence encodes CASSNFGRGRVGNTEAFF.